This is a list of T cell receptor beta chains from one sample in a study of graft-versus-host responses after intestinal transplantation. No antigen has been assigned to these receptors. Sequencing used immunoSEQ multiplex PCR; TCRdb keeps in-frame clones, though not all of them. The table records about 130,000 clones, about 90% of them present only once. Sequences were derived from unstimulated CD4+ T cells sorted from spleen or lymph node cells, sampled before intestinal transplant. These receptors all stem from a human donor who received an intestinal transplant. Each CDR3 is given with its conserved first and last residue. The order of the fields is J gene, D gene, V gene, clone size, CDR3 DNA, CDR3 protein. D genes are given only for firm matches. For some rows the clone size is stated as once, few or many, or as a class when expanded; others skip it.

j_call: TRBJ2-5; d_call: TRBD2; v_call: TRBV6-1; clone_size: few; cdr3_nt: TGTGCCAGCAGTGCCGGACTAGTTCTGGAGACCCAGTACTTC; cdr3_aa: CASSAGLVLETQYF
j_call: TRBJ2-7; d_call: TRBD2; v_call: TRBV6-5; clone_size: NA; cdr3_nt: TGTGCCAGCAGAGTTCCGGGACTAGCATCTTACGAGCAGTACTTC; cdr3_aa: CASRVPGLASYEQYF
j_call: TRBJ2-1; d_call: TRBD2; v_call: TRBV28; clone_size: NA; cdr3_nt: TGTGCCAGTGTACTAAGCGGGGGTTACAATGAGCAGTTCTTC; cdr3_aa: CASVLSGGYNEQFF
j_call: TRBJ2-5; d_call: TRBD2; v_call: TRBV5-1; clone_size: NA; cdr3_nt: TGCGCCAGCAGCTTGGGGGGACTAGCGGGAGCTTGGGAGACCCAGTACTTC; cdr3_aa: CASSLGGLAGAWETQYF
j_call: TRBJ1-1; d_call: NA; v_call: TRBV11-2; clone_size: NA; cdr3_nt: TGTGCCAGCAGCCAGGTCACAGGAGCTGAAGCTTTCTTT; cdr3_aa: CASSQVTGAEAFF
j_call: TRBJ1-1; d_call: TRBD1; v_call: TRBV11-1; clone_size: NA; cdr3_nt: TGTGCCAGCAGCTTACGTCCTGACAGGGCGACTGAAGCTTTCTTT; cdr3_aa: CASSLRPDRATEAFF
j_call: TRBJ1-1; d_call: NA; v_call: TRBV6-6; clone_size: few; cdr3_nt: TGTGCCAGCAGTCTACAGGGAGGAACGGGGAACACTGAAGCTTTCTTT; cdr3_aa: CASSLQGGTGNTEAFF
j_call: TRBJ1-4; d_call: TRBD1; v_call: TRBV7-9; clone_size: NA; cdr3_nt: TGTGCCAGCAGCTTAAGGCCGACAGGGAGAGGGAATGAAAAACTGTTTTTT; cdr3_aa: CASSLRPTGRGNEKLFF
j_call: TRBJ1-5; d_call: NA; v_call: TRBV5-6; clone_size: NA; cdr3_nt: TGTGCCAGCAGTCTCGGACCAGGTTCATATCAGCCCCAGCATTTT; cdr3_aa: CASSLGPGSYQPQHF
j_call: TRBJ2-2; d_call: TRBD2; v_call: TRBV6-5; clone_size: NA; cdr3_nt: TGTGCCAGCAGTTACTCGAACCAGCGGGAGGCCGGGGAGCTGTTTTTT; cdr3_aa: CASSYSNQREAGELFF
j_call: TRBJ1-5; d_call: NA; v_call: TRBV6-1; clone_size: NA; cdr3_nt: TGTGCCAGCAGTCCCTCAACCCCTAATCAGCCCCAGCATTTT; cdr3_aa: CASSPSTPNQPQHF
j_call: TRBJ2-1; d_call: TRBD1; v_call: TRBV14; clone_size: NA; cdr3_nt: TGTGCCAGCAGCGGATGGACAGGGGGAGGCCTGAGTGAGCAGTTCTTC; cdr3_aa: CASSGWTGGGLSEQFF
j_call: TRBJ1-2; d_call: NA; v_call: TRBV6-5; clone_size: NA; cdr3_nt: TGTGCCAGCAGCCCCGGGTCTGCCTATGGCTACACCTTC; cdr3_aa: CASSPGSAYGYTF
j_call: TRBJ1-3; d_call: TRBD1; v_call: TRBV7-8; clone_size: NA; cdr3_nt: TGTGCCAGCAGCAAAGACAGGGGGCTCTTTTCTAGCTCTGGAAACACCATATATTTT; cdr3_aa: CASSKDRGLFSSSGNTIYF
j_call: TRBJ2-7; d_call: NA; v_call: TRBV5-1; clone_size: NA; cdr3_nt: TGCGCCAGCAAGGGCCTCCCAGATGGCTACGAGCAGTACTTC; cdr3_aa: CASKGLPDGYEQYF
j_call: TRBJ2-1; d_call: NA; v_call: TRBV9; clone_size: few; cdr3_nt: TGTGCCAGCAGCGACACCTACAATGAGCAGTTCTTC; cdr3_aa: CASSDTYNEQFF
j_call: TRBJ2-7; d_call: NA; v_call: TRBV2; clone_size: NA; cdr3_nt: TGTGCCAGCAGTGAAGCGCTTCTCCTTGGCGCCTCGAACGGGCAGTACTTC; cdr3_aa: CASSEALLLGASNGQYF
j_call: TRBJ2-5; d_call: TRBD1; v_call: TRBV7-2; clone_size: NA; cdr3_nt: TGTGCCAGCAGCTTAGGTAGACAGGGGGGAAGAGAGACCCAGTACTTC; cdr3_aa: CASSLGRQGGRETQYF
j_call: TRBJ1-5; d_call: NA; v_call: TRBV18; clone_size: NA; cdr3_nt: TGTGCCAGCTCACCACAGGGTAATCAGCCCCAGCATTTT; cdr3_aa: CASSPQGNQPQHF
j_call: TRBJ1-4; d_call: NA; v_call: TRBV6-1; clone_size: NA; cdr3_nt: TGTGCCAGCAGCGTAGGAGCAACTAATGAAAAACTGTTTTTT; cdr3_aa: CASSVGATNEKLFF
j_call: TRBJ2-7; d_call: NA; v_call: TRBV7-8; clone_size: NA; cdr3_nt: TGTGCCAGCAGCTTAGTCCGGAGCTCCTACGAGCAGTACTTC; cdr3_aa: CASSLVRSSYEQYF